The next 19 T cell receptor beta chains were all read from a single sample in a study of shared clonotypes between healthy human individuals. Produced via immunoSEQ multiplex PCR; TCRdb's table is partial and in-frame only. Of over a million clones in the sample, about 70% are singletons; the top ten hold over 1.3%. Sequencing was performed on memory CD4+ T cells sorted from blood. The subset is: CD45RA-negative fraction. All receptors derive from a man aged 18 to 30 in good health.

The chain couples TRBV5-6 to TRBJ2-5; D ambiguous. Trimming removed 4 bases from V and 5 bases from J, with 12 bases in between. Germline assignment: CDR1 SGHDT and CDR2 YYEEEE. CDR3 size: 13 residues. CDR3 in DNA: TGTGCCAGCAGCCTACCGGTGGTGGAGACCCAGTACTTC. Translating gives CASSLPVVETQYF. The variable domain in full, completed from reference TRBV5-6 and TRBJ2-5, reads DAGVTQSPTHLIKTRGQQVTLRCSPKSGHDTVSWYQQALGQGPQFIFQYYEEEERQRGNFPDRFSGHQFPNYSSELNVNALLLGDSALYLCASSLPVVETQYFGPGTRLLVL.

The chain recombines TRBV10-3 with TRBJ2-1, with 7 bases aligning to TRBD2. CDR1 is ENHRY, CDR2 SYGVKD, per germline. The ends lost 6 bases at V and 9 bases at J; junction bases unmatched: 17. The CDR3 is 16 amino acids. The CDR3 loop is CAISQVPGGTWAEQFF. The CDR3 DNA follows: TGTGCCATCAGCCAGGTCCCGGGGGGAACGTGGGCTGAGCAGTTCTTC.

In this sample, this clone turned up a few times. V and J are TRBV30 and TRBJ2-3; 7 bases fit TRBD2. Germline loops: CDR1 GTSNPN, CDR2 SVGIG (reference sequence). Trimming took 5 bases from V and 2 from J; bases not matched to a gene: 4. The CDR3 is made up of 13 amino acids. For the CDR3, the DNA is TGTGCCTGGGGCGGGGGACTCACAGATACGCAGTATTTT. Protein sequence: CAWGGGLTDTQYF.

This chain connects TRBV2 to TRBJ2-2; D remains unclear. CDR1 and CDR2 from the germline V gene are SNHLY and FYNNEI. Trimming cost V 6 bases and J 2 bases, with 10 bases left between them. The CDR3 has 14 amino acids. This chain's CDR3 is CASSPTTNTGELFF. In DNA, the CDR3 is TGTGCCAGCAGCCCTACTACTAACACCGGGGAGCTGTTTTTT. Drawing the rest from reference TRBV2 and TRBJ2-2, the complete variable domain is EPEVTQTPSHQVTQMGQEVILRCVPISNHLYFYWYRQILGQKVEFLVSFYNNEISEKSEIFDDQFSVERPDGSNFTLKIRSTKLEDSAMYFCASSPTTNTGELFFGEGSRLTVL.

A remark on this clone: At the DNA level, this CDR3 is encoded by other sequences in the same sample as well. The rearrangement links TRBV18 to TRBJ1-5, with D hard to call. The germline CDR1 and CDR2 sequences are KGHSH and LQKENI. V dropped 2 bases and J dropped 0 bases, with 8 bases sitting between them. This CDR3 is built from 15 residues. Here the CDR3 reads CASSPSSDSNQPQHF. DNA for the CDR3: TGTGCCAGCTCACCATCGTCAGATAGCAATCAGCCCCAGCATTTT. The complete variable domain, with remaining parts taken from reference TRBV18 and TRBJ1-5, reads NAGVMQNPRHLVRRRGQEARLRCSPMKGHSHVYWYRQLPEEGLKFMVYLQKENIIDESGMPKERFSAEFPKEGPSILRIQQVVRGDSAAYFCASSPSSDSNQPQHFGDGTRLSIL.

The chain has TRBV5-8 and TRBJ1-6; perhaps TRBD1 as D (5 bases). The germline V gene encodes CDR1 SGHTS and CDR2 YDEGEE. Between the trimmed V and J ends, which lost 0 bases and 10 bases, there was a span of 14 bases. This CDR3 comprises 15 residues. The DNA of the CDR3 is TGTGCCAGCAGCTTGGATTTCGGGGGAGGGTCACCCCTCCACTTT. It encodes CASSLDFGGGSPLHF.

A single count supports this clone. The CDR3: CASSRDKSYEQYF. In nucleotides, the CDR3 is TGTGCCAGCAGTCGTGACAAGTCCTACGAGCAGTACTTC. The V and J genes are TRBV7-2 and TRBJ2-7, with D unclear. The V and J ends lost 6 bases and 1 base respectively, with 10 bases between them. The CDR3 extends over 13 amino acids. Germline loops: CDR1 SGHTA, CDR2 FQGNSA.

J is TRBJ1-2 and V is TRBV29-1; 7 bases are a match to TRBD1. Losses at the gene ends were 7 bases for V and 5 bases for J; bases not matched to a gene: 10. The V gene's germline CDR1 is SQVTM and CDR2 ANQGSEA. The length of the CDR3 is 13 residues. DNA of the CDR3: TGCAGCGCTAACAGGGGACTTACTTATGGCTACACCTTC. This encodes CSANRGLTYGYTF.

This clone has a count of ten or more. This sequence joins TRBV19 and TRBJ1-2; tentatively, D is TRBD1 (6 bases). V gave up 7 bases and J gave up 4 bases, with 19 bases separating them. Germline CDR1 and CDR2: LNHDA and SQIVND (reference sequence). This CDR3 spans 15 amino acids. The CDR3 coding sequence is TGTGCCAGTAAAGGTTGGGGGGCCGACGGCTATGGCTACACCTTC. This translates into CASKGWGADGYGYTF.

The chain employs TRBV4-3 and TRBJ2-4, with 7 bases lining up with TRBD2. The trim removed 4 bases at V and 0 bases at J, leaving 9 bases unmatched. CDR1 is LGHNA, CDR2 YSLEER, per germline. The CDR3 has 17 amino acids. The CDR3 sequence: CASSLREGRGAKNIQYF. In nucleotides, the CDR3 is TGCGCCAGCAGCCTAAGGGAGGGAAGGGGAGCCAAAAACATTCAGTACTTC.

The chain has TRBV6-1 and TRBJ2-7; weak D call: TRBD2 (5 bases). V lost 1 base and J 4 bases, leaving 17 bases between the germline ends. The germline gives CDR1 MNHNS, CDR2 SASEGT. This CDR3 is built from 16 residues. Here the CDR3 reads CASSEGRARRGYEQYF. DNA for the CDR3: TGTGCCAGCAGTGAAGGGCGGGCCCGCCGCGGGTACGAGCAGTACTTC.

V is TRBV18 and J is TRBJ2-5; D may be TRBD2 (5 bases). The J call is doubtful: the DNA matches TRBJ2-7 better. Germline CDR1 is KGHSH and CDR2 is LQKENI. The CDR3 sequence is 15 residues long. The DNA of the CDR3 is TGTGCCAGCTCACCAAGGGCAGCGGAGACTCGCGAGCAGTACTTC. Its translation: CASSPRAAETREQYF.

V is TRBV28 and J is TRBJ2-7; 9 bases are shared with TRBD1. CDR1 is MDHEN and CDR2 is SYDVKM in the germline V gene. Germline trimming cut 5 bases from V and 2 bases from J; bases unmatched to any gene: 4. CDR3 size: 14 residues. The CDR3 protein is CASSGGDRAYEQYF. The CDR3 nucleotides are TGTGCCAGCAGTGGGGGGGACAGGGCCTACGAGCAGTACTTC. Based on the CDR3 plus reference TRBV28 and TRBJ2-7, the full variable domain is DVKVTQSSRYLVKRTGEKVFLECVQDMDHENMFWYRQDPGLGLRLIYFSYDVKMKEKGDIPEGYSVSREKKERFSLILESASTNQTSMYLCASSGGDRAYEQYFGPGTRLTVT.

CDR3: CASHFGTHNEQFF. The CDR3 region has the DNA TGTGCCAGCCATTTCGGGACTCACAATGAGCAGTTCTTC. V usage is TRBV6-6 and J usage is TRBJ2-1; D is possibly TRBD2 (6 bases). Between the trimmed V and J ends, which lost 8 bases and 5 bases, there was a span of 13 bases. The CDR3 has 13 amino acids. From germline, CDR1 is MNHNY and CDR2 SVGAGI (reference sequence).

The rearrangement joins TRBV25-1 to TRBJ2-1; TRBD1 aligns across 9 bases. Looked up from germline, CDR1 is MGHDK and CDR2 is SYGVNS. With 1 base clipped from V and 9 bases from J, the junction kept 4 bases outside the gene matches. This CDR3 comprises 14 residues. The CDR3 is CASSESGQGFEQFF. DNA for the CDR3: TGTGCCAGCAGTGAATCGGGACAGGGTTTTGAGCAGTTCTTC.

The CDR3 DNA follows: TGCGCCAGCAGCTTGTACGGGGGCCCGAACACCGGGGAGCTGTTTTTT. This gives the protein CASSLYGGPNTGELFF. V and J are TRBV5-1 and TRBJ2-2; D is possibly TRBD1 or TRBD2 (6 bases each). CDR1 and CDR2 (germline): SGHRS, YFSETQ. Trimming left V 1 base short and J 0 bases short, with 10 bases between. The length of the CDR3 is 16 residues.

There are many counts of this clone. V and J are TRBV27 and TRBJ1-6; D unresolved. The CDR3 length is 15 residues. The V gene lost 5 bases and the J gene lost 14 bases, with 22 bases spanning the gap. CDR1 and CDR2 (germline): MNHEY, SMNVEV (reference sequence). CDR3 nucleotides: TGTGCCAGCAGTGCACTCTTGGATCGGACCCAGTCCCTCCACTTT. It codes for CASSALLDRTQSLHF.

The genes are TRBV7-2 and TRBJ2-1; D call uncertain. The germline V and J ends were trimmed by 2 bases and 6 bases, with 14 bases remaining between them. The CDR3 spans 15 residues. CDR1 is SGHTA, CDR2 FQGNSA, per germline. The CDR3 DNA reads TGTGCCAGCAGCTTAAGTATCGGAGTCGGCAATGAGCAGTTCTTC. It translates to CASSLSIGVGNEQFF.

V gene TRBV7-9 combines with J gene TRBJ2-1; the match to TRBD1 covers 8 bases. This CDR3 contains 16 residues. CDR1 SEHNR and CDR2 FQNEAQ come from the germline V gene (reference sequence). The V and J ends lost 7 bases and 5 bases, in that order; junction bases with no gene match: 13. For the CDR3, the DNA is TGTGCCAGCATCATACAAGTGGACAGGGCCGACAATGAGCAGTTCTTC. This codes for CASIIQVDRADNEQFF.